This T cell receptor beta chain was identified in a study of blood T cells in healthy people across ages. Points from the study as a whole: Total diversity from one million sequenced T cells was likely underestimated. The study found more naive CD4+ cells and higher diversity in long-lived than aged donors.

With a J-beta primer mix and a sample-barcoded 5' primer, a second PCR ran about 7 to 12 cycles. Each cDNA molecule was tagged by a template-switch adaptor with 12 random nucleotides. TCRdb passed the 5' RACE reads through MiXCR, listing each CDR3 protein once. The sample carries about 1.4 million distinct CDR3 sequences, roughly 59% recorded once. Peripheral blood from each donor was collected in a volume of about 10 milliliters. CDR1 and CDR2 from the germline V gene are MNHEY and SMNVEV (reference sequence). The length of the CDR3 is 14 residues. Concerning this clonotype: The antigen is not known.

The chain recombines TRBV27 with TRBJ2-4, with 10 bases that match TRBD1. The J call could be wrong; TRBJ2-7 is a better fit for the DNA end. Sequencing was carried out using blood. The receptor was derived from a man aged 18 to 30 in good health. The chain's CDR3 is CASSRQGAFHEQYF. The CDR3 nucleotides read TGTGCCAGCAGTCGACAGGGGGCTTTCCACGAGCAGTACTTC.